The 12 T cell receptor beta chains listed next were all sequenced from one sample in a study of CD8+ T cells in alopecia areata. RNA was extracted and reverse transcribed into cDNA as the sequencing template. Profiling relied on immunoSEQ multiplex PCR, and the TCRdb table lists in-frame clones only, not all of them. The sample consists of over 8,000 clones, 67% of them appearing once. From alopecia areata patients, lesional scalp punch biopsies and peripheral blood were collected. Source material: skin. These receptors were taken from a human donor with alopecia areata.

The V call is TRBV25-1, the J call TRBJ2-7; 10 bases are a match to TRBD1. The trim removed 1 base at V and 5 bases at J, leaving 8 bases unmatched. This CDR3 has 16 amino acids. From germline, CDR1 is MGHDK and CDR2 SYGVNS. CDR3 sequence reads: CASSEWLGQGSHEQYF. CDR3 DNA: TGTGCCAGCAGTGAATGGCTGGGACAGGGGTCCCACGAGCAGTACTTC.

The CDR3 DNA is TGTGCCCAGTTTACCGGGACAGCCGAGTTGGGGTCCTACGAGCAGTACTTC. Its translation is CAQFTGTAELGSYEQYF. This chain uses TRBV28 with TRBJ2-7; TRBD1 aligns across 7 bases. Germline V gives CDR1 MDHEN, CDR2 SYDVKM. V dropped 11 bases and J dropped 1; count of bases not matched to a gene: 20. CDR3 length: 17 residues.

V is TRBV5-1 and J is TRBJ2-7; 10 bases are shared with TRBD2. The junction had 8 bases not matched to a gene; V was cut back by 3 bases and J by 5 bases. Germline CDR1 SGHRS, CDR2 YFSETQ. The CDR3 extends over 15 amino acids. The DNA for the CDR3 is TGCGCCAGCAGCTACAGAACTAGCGGGATGAACGAGCAGTACTTC. As protein: CASSYRTSGMNEQYF.

This clone was seen a handful of times. CDR3 sequence: CAISAGRDEQYF. The CDR3 nucleotides read TGTGCCATCTCCGCCGGGAGAGACGAGCAGTACTTC. The V and J genes are TRBV28 and TRBJ2-7, with TRBD2 as a possible D gene (6 bases). Deletions cut 10 bases from V and 5 bases from J, with 15 bases between. This CDR3 comprises 12 residues. The germline gives CDR1 MDHEN, CDR2 SYDVKM.

V usage is TRBV7-2 and J usage is TRBJ2-7; 7 nucleotides align to TRBD2. This CDR3 has 18 amino acids. Trimming removed 1 base from V and 2 bases from J; junction bases left unmatched: 14. Germline V gene sequence: CDR1 SGHTA, CDR2 FQGNSA. For the CDR3, the DNA is TGTGCCAGCAGCTTAGTGGCCAGCGGGACCTTCCTTACCTACGAGCAGTACTTC. It yields the protein CASSLVASGTFLTYEQYF.

The chain links TRBV10-3 to TRBJ2-3; TRBD1 matches 8 bases. This CDR3 contains 11 residues. Germline trimming cut 10 bases from V and 11 bases from J; bases unmatched to any gene: 8. Germline loops: CDR1 ENHRY, CDR2 SYGVKD. For the CDR3, the DNA is TGTGCCACCTCCGGGACAGGAATGCAGTATTTT. Amino acids: CATSGTGMQYF.

The chain couples TRBV28 to TRBJ2-7; 11 nucleotides line up with TRBD2. V dropped 7 bases and J dropped 2; count of bases not matched to a gene: 7. CDR3 length: 15 amino acids. Looked up from germline, CDR1 is MDHEN and CDR2 is SYDVKM. The chain's CDR3 is CASTPGLAVTYEQYF. The CDR3 region has the DNA TGTGCCAGCACCCCGGGACTAGCGGTTACCTACGAGCAGTACTTC.

This clone was recorded only once. The chain carries TRBV29-1 and TRBJ2-7; no reliable D call. Trimming pared 0 bases from V and 0 bases from J, leaving 6 bases between. Germline V gene data show CDR1 as SQVTM and CDR2 as ANQGSEA. The CDR3 contains 13 residues. CDR3 amino acids: CSVEDLSSYEQYF. CDR3 in DNA: TGCAGCGTTGAAGACTTGAGCTCCTACGAGCAGTACTTC.

The CDR3 nucleotides are TGTGCCAGCAGCTTAAGCGGATATGAGCAGTACTTC. It translates to CASSLSGYEQYF. V and J are TRBV7-9 and TRBJ2-7; TRBD2 is a possible D gene (5 bases). Trimming stripped 2 bases from V and 7 bases from J, with 9 bases between. The CDR3 covers 12 residues. Germline V gene data show CDR1 as SEHNR and CDR2 as FQNEAQ (reference sequence).

The table lists this clone with a count of one. The V and J genes are TRBV14 and TRBJ1-4; D is undetermined. V was clipped by 4 bases and J by 5 bases, with 17 bases between them. Germline CDR1 reads SGHDN; CDR2 reads FVKESK. This CDR3 has 16 residues. This CDR3 is CASSRGITKFNEKLFF. The CDR3, as DNA: TGTGCCAGCAGCCGAGGGATAACCAAGTTCAATGAAAAACTGTTTTTT.

This clone has just one count. The chain joins TRBV5-1 to TRBJ2-7; D might be TRBD1 or TRBD2, each matching 5 bases. CDR1 is SGHRS and CDR2 is YFSETQ in the germline V gene. The CDR3 consists of 14 residues. Trimming pared 4 bases from V and 0 bases from J, leaving 11 bases between. The CDR3 sequence is CASSVRDGSYEQYF. The CDR3 DNA reads TGCGCCAGCAGCGTCCGGGACGGCTCCTACGAGCAGTACTTC.

As for this clone: The germline gene is not matched at one end of the junction; a read error may be the cause. Other DNA sequences in the sample encode the same CDR3. This chain joins TRBV6-4 and TRBJ2-6; unclear D gene. The CDR3 length is 16 residues. Germline-derived CDR1 and CDR2 are MRHNA and SNTAGT. The CDR3 DNA sequence: TGTGCTAGCAGTGACTCGATAGCCTCTGGGGCCAACGTCCTGACTTTC. Its protein product is CASSDSIASGANVLTF.